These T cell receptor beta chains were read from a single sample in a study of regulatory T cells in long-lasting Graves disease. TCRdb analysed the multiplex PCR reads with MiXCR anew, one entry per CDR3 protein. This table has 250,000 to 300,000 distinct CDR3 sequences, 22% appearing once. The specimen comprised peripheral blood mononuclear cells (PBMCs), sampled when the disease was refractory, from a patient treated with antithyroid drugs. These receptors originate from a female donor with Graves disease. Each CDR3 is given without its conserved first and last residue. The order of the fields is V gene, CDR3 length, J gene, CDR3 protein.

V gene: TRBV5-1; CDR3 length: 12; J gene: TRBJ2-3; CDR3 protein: ASSLLGGTEVWY
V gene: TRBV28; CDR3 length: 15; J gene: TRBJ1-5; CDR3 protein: ASTKGQVSNGNQPQH
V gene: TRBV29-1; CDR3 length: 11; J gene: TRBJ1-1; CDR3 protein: SVLQGGGTEAF
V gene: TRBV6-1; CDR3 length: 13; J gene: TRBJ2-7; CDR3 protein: ASRDGRGAAYEQY
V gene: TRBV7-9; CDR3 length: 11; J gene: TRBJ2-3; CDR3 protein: ASSLVQADTQY
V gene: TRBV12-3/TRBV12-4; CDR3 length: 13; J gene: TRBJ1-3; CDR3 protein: ASSLAGPFGNTIY
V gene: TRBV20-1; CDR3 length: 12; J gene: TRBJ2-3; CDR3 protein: SASRVVGTDTQY
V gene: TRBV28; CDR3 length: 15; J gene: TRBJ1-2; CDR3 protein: ASSQAGTGYGRYGYT
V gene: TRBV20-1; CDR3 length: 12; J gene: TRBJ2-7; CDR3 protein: SALPRTNSYEQY
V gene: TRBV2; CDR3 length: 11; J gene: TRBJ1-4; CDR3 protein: AIQGIGGEKLF